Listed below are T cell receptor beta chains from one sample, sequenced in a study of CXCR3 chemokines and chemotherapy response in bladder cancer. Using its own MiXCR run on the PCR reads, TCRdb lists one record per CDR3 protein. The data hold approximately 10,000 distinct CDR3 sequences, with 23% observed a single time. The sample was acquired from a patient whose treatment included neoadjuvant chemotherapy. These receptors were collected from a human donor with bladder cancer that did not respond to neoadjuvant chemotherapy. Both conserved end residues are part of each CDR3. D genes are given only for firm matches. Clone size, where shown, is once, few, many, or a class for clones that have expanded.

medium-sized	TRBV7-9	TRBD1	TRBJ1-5	CASSSLTGDNQPQHF	TGTGCCAGCAGCTCCTTGACAGGGGACAATCAGCCCCAGCATTTT
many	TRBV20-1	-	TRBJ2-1	CSARAFLERSYNEQFF	TGCAGTGCTAGAGCCTTTCTAGAGAGGTCCTACAATGAGCAGTTCTTC
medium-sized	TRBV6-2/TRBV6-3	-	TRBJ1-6	CASSQQGKISPLHF	TGTGCCAGCAGTCAACAGGGAAAAATTTCACCCCTCCACTTT
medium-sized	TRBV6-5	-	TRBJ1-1	CASSNGGVAFF	TGTGCCAGCAGCAATGGAGGGGTAGCTTTCTTT
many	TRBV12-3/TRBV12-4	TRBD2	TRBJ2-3	CASSARPGGLDTQYF	TGTGCCAGCAGTGCACGACCGGGAGGACTGGATACGCAGTATTTT
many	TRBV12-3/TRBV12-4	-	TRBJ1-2	CASSPRPDYGYTF	TGTGCCAGCAGTCCCCGGCCGGACTATGGCTACACCTTC
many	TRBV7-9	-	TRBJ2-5	CASSFGFSGETQYF	TGTGCCAGCAGCTTTGGGTTTAGTGGGGAGACCCAGTACTTC
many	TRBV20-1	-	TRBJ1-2	CSATTGTSSGYTF	TGCAGTGCTACAACCGGGACATCCTCTGGCTACACCTTC
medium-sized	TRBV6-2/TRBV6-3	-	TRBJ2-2	CASSYSLSGELFF	TGTGCCAGCAGTTACTCCTTATCCGGGGAGCTGTTTTTT
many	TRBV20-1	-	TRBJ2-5	CSARDSIGQDPGTQYF	TGCAGTGCTAGAGATTCCATAGGGCAGGACCCAGGGACCCAGTACTTC
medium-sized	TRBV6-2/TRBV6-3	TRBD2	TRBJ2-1	CASMTGGILGEQFF	TGTGCCAGCATGACGGGGGGGATACTTGGTGAGCAGTTCTTC
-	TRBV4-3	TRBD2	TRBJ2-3	CASSQRDYRDTDTQYF	TGCGCCAGCAGCCAGAGGGACTATCGGGACACAGATACGCAGTATTTT
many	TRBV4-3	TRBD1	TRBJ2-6	CASSQATDRAGANVLTF	TGCGCCAGCAGCCAAGCGACCGACAGGGCTGGGGCCAACGTCCTGACTTTC
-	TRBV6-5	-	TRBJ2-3	CASSTGTAGPTDTQYF	TGTGCCAGCAGTACCGGGACCGCCGGCCCCACAGATACGCAGTATTTT
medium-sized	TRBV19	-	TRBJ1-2	CATRNVAYGYTF	TGTGCCACCCGAAACGTCGCTTATGGCTACACCTTC
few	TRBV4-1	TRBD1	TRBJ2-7	CASSQVWTGGEQYF	TGCGCCAGCAGCCAAGTCTGGACAGGCGGCGAGCAGTACTTC
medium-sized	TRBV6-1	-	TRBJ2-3	CASSLAVLGTDTQYF	TGTGCCAGCAGCTTAGCTGTTCTAGGGACAGATACGCAGTATTTT
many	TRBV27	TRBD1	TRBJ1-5	CASGPGQGDQPQHF	TGTGCCAGCGGACCGGGACAGGGGGATCAGCCCCAGCATTTT
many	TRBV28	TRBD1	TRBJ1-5	CASITGQGNQPQHF	TGTGCCAGCATCACGGGACAGGGGAATCAGCCCCAGCATTTT
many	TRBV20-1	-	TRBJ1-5	CSAHDSRGAQPQHF	TGCAGTGCTCATGACTCCCGGGGGGCTCAGCCCCAGCATTTT
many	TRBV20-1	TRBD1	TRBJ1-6	CSAGPRADRKNSPLHF	TGCAGTGCGGGGCCCCGTGCGGACAGGAAAAATTCACCCCTCCACTTT
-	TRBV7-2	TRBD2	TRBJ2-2	CASSPGLAGLTGELFF	TGTGCCAGCAGCCCTGGACTAGCGGGGCTCACCGGGGAGCTGTTTTTT
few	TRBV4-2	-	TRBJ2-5	CASSQVRTQGRETQYF	TGTGCCAGCAGCCAAGTGAGGACCCAAGGCCGGGAGACCCAGTACTTC
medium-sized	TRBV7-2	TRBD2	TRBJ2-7	CASSLIAGGGSYEQYF	TGTGCCAGCAGCCTAATAGCGGGGGGGGGTTCCTACGAGCAGTACTTC
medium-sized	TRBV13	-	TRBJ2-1	CASIARSYNEQFF	TGTGCCAGTATTGCCCGCTCCTACAATGAGCAGTTCTTC
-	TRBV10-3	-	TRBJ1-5	CAISEPAGGQPQHF	TGTGCCATCAGTGAGCCCGCGGGGGGTCAGCCCCAGCATTTT
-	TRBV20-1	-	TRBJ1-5	CSASPPGGVSQPQHF	TGCAGTGCCAGCCCCCCGGGAGGGGTCAGTCAGCCCCAGCATTTT
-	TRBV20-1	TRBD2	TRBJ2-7	CSAGTSYSYEQYF	TGCAGTGCAGGGACTAGTTACTCCTACGAGCAGTACTTC
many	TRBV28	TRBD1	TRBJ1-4	CASSSPGQINEKLFF	TGTGCCAGCAGTTCGCCGGGACAGATTAATGAAAAACTGTTTTTT
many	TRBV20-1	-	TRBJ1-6	CSASEDYNSPLHF	TGCAGTGCTAGTGAGGACTATAATTCACCCCTCCACTTT
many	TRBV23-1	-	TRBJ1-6	CASSQSGGGGNSPLHF	TGCGCCAGCAGTCAATCTGGCGGGGGTGGTAATTCACCCCTCCACTTT
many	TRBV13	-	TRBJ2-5	CASSLKPETQYF	TGTGCCAGCAGCCTTAAGCCAGAGACCCAGTACTTC
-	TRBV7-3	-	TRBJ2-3	CASSFSGGVTDTQYF	TGTGCCAGCAGCTTTTCCGGCGGGGTAACAGATACGCAGTATTTT
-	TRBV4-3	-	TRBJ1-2	CASSPSSRWDYGYTF	TGCGCCAGCAGTCCCTCCTCCCGATGGGACTATGGCTACACCTTC
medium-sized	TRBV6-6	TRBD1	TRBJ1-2	CASSPPQGRQYGYTF	TGTGCCAGCAGTCCCCCACAGGGGAGACAGTATGGCTACACCTTC
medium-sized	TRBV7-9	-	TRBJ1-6	CASSLQVDDNSPLHF	TGTGCCAGCAGCCTACAGGTGGACGACAATTCACCCCTCCACTTT
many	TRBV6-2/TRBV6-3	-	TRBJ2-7	CASSYSTSHTRIREQYF	TGTGCCAGCAGTTACTCGACGTCCCACACCAGAATCCGGGAGCAGTACTTC
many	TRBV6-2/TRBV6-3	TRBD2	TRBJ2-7	CASSPGLAGQYF	TGTGCCAGCAGCCCGGGACTAGCGGGGCAGTACTTC
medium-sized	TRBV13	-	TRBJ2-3	CARGSTPSTDTQYF	TGTGCCAGGGGATCGACACCGAGCACAGATACGCAGTATTTT
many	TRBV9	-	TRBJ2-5	CASSPFPFQETQYF	TGTGCCAGCAGCCCCTTCCCTTTCCAAGAGACCCAGTACTTC
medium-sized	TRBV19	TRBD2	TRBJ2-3	CASSQTPWASGGTDTQYF	TGTGCCAGTAGTCAAACCCCCTGGGCTAGCGGGGGCACAGATACGCAGTATTTT
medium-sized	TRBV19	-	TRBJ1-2	CASSIDQQVNYGYTF	TGTGCCAGTAGTATAGATCAACAGGTTAACTATGGCTACACCTTC
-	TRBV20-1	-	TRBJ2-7	CSAGGAYSYEQYF	TGCAGTGCGGGGGGGGCTTACTCCTACGAGCAGTACTTC
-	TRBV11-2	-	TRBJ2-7	CASSLGTLYEQYF	TGTGCCAGCAGCTTGGGGACTTTATACGAGCAGTACTTC
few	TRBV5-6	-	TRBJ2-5	CVSSLGRGYETQYF	TGTGTCAGCAGTTTAGGCAGGGGATACGAGACCCAGTACTTC
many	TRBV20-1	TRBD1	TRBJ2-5	CSARLGQGGETQYF	TGCAGTGCTAGATTAGGACAGGGGGGGGAGACCCAGTACTTC
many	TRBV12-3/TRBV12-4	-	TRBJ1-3	CASKGDTIYF	TGTGCCAGTAAGGGAGACACCATATATTTT
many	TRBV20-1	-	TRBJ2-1	CSASSGGHNEQFF	TGCAGTGCTAGCTCCGGGGGCCACAATGAGCAGTTCTTC